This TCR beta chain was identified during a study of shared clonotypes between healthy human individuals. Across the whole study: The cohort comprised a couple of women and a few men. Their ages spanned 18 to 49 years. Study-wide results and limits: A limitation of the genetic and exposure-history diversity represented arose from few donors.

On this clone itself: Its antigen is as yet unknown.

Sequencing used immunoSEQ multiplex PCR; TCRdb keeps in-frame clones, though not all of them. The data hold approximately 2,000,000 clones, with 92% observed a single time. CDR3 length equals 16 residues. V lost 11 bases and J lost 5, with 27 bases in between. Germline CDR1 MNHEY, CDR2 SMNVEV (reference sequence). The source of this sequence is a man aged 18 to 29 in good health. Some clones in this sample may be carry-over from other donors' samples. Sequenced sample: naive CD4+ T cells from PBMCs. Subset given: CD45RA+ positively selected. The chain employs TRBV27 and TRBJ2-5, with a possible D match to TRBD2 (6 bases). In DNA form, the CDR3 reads TGTGCCGGACTACGAAAGAAGGACAAGGACTGGGAGACCCAGTACTTC. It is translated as CAGLRKKDKDWETQYF.